One sample yielded the 17 T cell receptor beta chains listed below, sequenced in a study of persistence of HIV-infected CD4 T cells. The libraries were made with immunoSEQ version 4 in survey mode. The assay was immunoSEQ multiplex PCR, and TCRdb's table has in-frame clones only and misses some. Among about 28,000 clones listed, approximately 78% were seen once. Their specific antigens are unknown. Stimulation used 10 ug/mL lysate from CMV-infected fibroblasts. CD40L-negative CD69-negative CD45RO-high memory CD4+ T cells were sorted as populations depleted of antigen-responding cells. Sequenced material: CD4+ T cells sorted from PBMCs after approximately 19-hour stimulation, taken from a patient who received antiretroviral therapy. Receptor source: an adult man with HIV who was CMV-seropositive.

This chain joins TRBV7-8 and TRBJ2-7; tentatively, D is TRBD1 (5 bases). Looked up from germline, CDR1 is SGHVS and CDR2 is FQNEAQ. This CDR3 is 13 amino acids long. Between the trimmed V and J ends, which lost 6 bases and 4 bases, there was a span of 13 bases. The CDR3 DNA follows: TGTGCCAGCAGAGGGGCGTCCTCGTACGAGCAGTACTTC. It specifies CASRGASSYEQYF.

The chain uses TRBV28 and TRBJ2-3; the match to TRBD2 covers 13 bases. V shed 6 bases, J shed 3 bases, and the junction held 6 bases outside the gene matches. The germline V gene has CDR1 MDHEN and CDR2 SYDVKM. The CDR3 spans 16 residues. CDR3 amino acids: CASSSPGLAGTDTQYF. In DNA form, the CDR3 reads TGTGCCAGCAGCTCACCGGGACTAGCGGGGACAGATACGCAGTATTTT.

The sample holds one count of this clone. This chain's CDR3 is CASSFPDGEKLFF. The DNA for the CDR3 is TGTGCCAGCAGTTTCCCCGACGGAGAAAAACTGTTTTTT. The chain is built from TRBV12-3 or TRBV12-4 and TRBJ1-4; no definite D call. The CDR3 consists of 13 residues. The V end lost 3 bases, the J end lost 8 bases, and 10 bases lay between the germline ends.

This clone has only one observation. The V gene is TRBV6-5, the J gene TRBJ1-6, with 7 positions matching TRBD1. The CDR3 is made up of 14 amino acids. V shed 5 bases, J shed 5 bases, and the junction held 3 bases outside the gene matches. CDR1 and CDR2 (germline): MNHEY, SVGAGI. This chain's CDR3 is CASSRDRHNSPLHF. Here the CDR3 DNA reads TGTGCCAGCAGTCGGGACAGACATAATTCACCCCTCCACTTT.

The V and J genes are TRBV5-1 and TRBJ2-2, with 9 positions matching TRBD1. Trimming at V came to 4 bases and at J to 5 bases, leaving 3 bases not matched to a gene. The CDR3 runs 14 residues. The V gene's germline CDR1 is SGHRS and CDR2 YFSETQ. CDR3 in DNA: TGCGCCAGCAGCCCGGGACAGGGTACCGGGGAGCTGTTTTTT. This gives the protein CASSPGQGTGELFF.

The chain links TRBV9 to TRBJ1-3, with D possibly matching TRBD1 (6 bases). In germline, CDR1 is SGDLS, CDR2 YYNGEE. V dropped 4 bases and J dropped 1 base, with 18 bases sitting between them. The CDR3 consists of 17 residues. CDR3 protein: CASSPGQLRRSGNTIYF. The CDR3 nucleotides read TGTGCCAGCAGCCCTGGACAGCTGCGCCGGTCTGGAAACACCATATATTTT.

CDR3 in amino acids: CASSQDRGAGVYEQYF. CDR3 bases: TGCGCCAGCAGCCAAGACCGGGGGGCGGGGGTCTACGAGCAGTACTTC. V usage is TRBV4-1 and J usage is TRBJ2-7; perhaps TRBD2 as D (7 bases). The CDR3 consists of 16 residues. Germline V gene sequence: CDR1 MGHRA, CDR2 YSYEKL. Trimming took off 0 bases at V and 3 bases at J, with 15 bases between the two ends.

The chain recombines TRBV7-9 with TRBJ1-5; D unresolved. The CDR3 covers 13 residues. V shed 5 bases and J shed 7 bases, with 12 bases lying between them. Germline-derived CDR1 and CDR2 are SEHNR and FQNEAQ (reference sequence). The CDR3 DNA reads as TGTGCCAGCAGCCCCCAAGTCGGGCAGCCCCAGCATTTT. Its protein product is CASSPQVGQPQHF.

The V and J genes are TRBV9 and TRBJ2-3, with a tentative D call TRBD2 (6 bases). Germline assignment: CDR1 SGDLS and CDR2 YYNGEE. The CDR3 runs to 14 residues. Trimming took off 2 bases at V and 1 base at J, with 8 bases between the two ends. The CDR3 DNA reads as TGTGCCAGCAGCGTGGGACTCGGCACAGATACGCAGTATTTT. Its translation: CASSVGLGTDTQYF.

The chain carries TRBV6-5 and TRBJ2-3; TRBD2 agrees at 13 bases. The CDR3 covers 15 residues. The V gene's germline CDR1 is MNHEY and CDR2 SVGAGI. Trimming at V came to 6 bases and at J to 2 bases, leaving 2 bases not matched to a gene. CDR3 in amino acids: CASSGLAGATDTQYF. The CDR3 region has the DNA TGTGCCAGCAGCGGACTAGCGGGGGCCACAGATACGCAGTATTTT.

The chain combines TRBV27 with TRBJ2-7; D might be TRBD1 or TRBD2, each matching 5 bases. V lost 3 bases to trimming and J lost 3 bases, with 9 bases between them. The germline V gene has CDR1 MNHEY and CDR2 SMNVEV (reference sequence). The CDR3 is made up of 13 amino acids. Written as DNA, the CDR3 is TGTGCCAGCAGTTTCCGGGACGGCTACGAGCAGTACTTC. Its translation is CASSFRDGYEQYF.

The chain carries TRBV6-5 and TRBJ2-7; no firm D call. Trimming removed 0 bases at V and 0 bases at J, with 9 bases between. The germline gives CDR1 MNHEY, CDR2 SVGAGI. This CDR3 is 15 amino acids long. The CDR3 region has the DNA TGTGCCAGCAGTTACTCTGCAAGACTCTCCTACGAGCAGTACTTC. It encodes CASSYSARLSYEQYF.

The rearrangement links TRBV7-3 to TRBJ2-2; D remains ambiguous. Deletions cut 2 bases from V and 1 base from J, with 8 bases between. The CDR3 runs to 15 residues. Germline CDR1 reads SGHTA; CDR2 reads FQGTGA. CDR3 nucleotides: TGTGCCAGCAGCTTAGTTGGCAGGAACACCGGGGAGCTGTTTTTT. Amino acids: CASSLVGRNTGELFF.

The chain is built from TRBV29-1 and TRBJ2-2; TRBD1 matches at 7 bases. The CDR3 has 13 amino acids. Germline V gene lookup returns CDR1 SQVTM and CDR2 ANQGSEA. V was clipped by 4 bases and J by 2 bases; unmatched bases: 1. The CDR3 region is CSVGQGNTGELFF. CDR3 nucleotides: TGCAGCGTTGGACAGGGTAACACCGGGGAGCTGTTTTTT.

This chain connects TRBV7-2 to TRBJ2-1, with 7 bases identical to TRBD2. The V segment lost 6 bases and the J segment 0 bases; nucleotides outside the gene matches: 2. The germline V gene has CDR1 SGHTA and CDR2 FQGNSA. The CDR3 covers 14 residues. CDR3 region: CASRGGSSYNEQFF. DNA for the CDR3: TGTGCCAGCAGGGGGGGGAGCTCCTACAATGAGCAGTTCTTC.

This chain links TRBV27 with TRBJ2-3; TRBD2 matches 8 bases. CDR1 and CDR2 from the germline V gene are MNHEY and SMNVEV (reference sequence). Trimming at V came to 6 bases and at J to 2 bases, leaving 7 bases not matched to a gene. The length of the CDR3 is 15 residues. CDR3 in DNA: TGTGCCAGCAGCCCTGCTAGCGGGTTCACAGATACGCAGTATTTT. Its protein product is CASSPASGFTDTQYF.

The chain combines TRBV12-3 or TRBV12-4 with TRBJ1-5; maybe TRBD1 (5 bases). V shed 6 bases and J shed 7 bases, with 13 bases lying between them. The CDR3 consists of 13 residues. The CDR3 loop reads CASSLVGEQPQHF. As DNA, the CDR3 is TGTGCCAGCAGCCTAGTAGGGGAGCAGCCCCAGCATTTT.